This T cell receptor beta chain was sequenced during a study of cytomegalovirus exposure and HLA in healthy donors. Overall study context: A preliminary data release comprised around 85 million unique TCRs obtained from HLA-typed donors. Overall study results and limits: Sequence variants that were highly shared formed a cluster that was likely a sequencing artifact. Roughly uniform sequencing depth across donors was assumed, possibly incorrectly.

It was with 60 Vbeta and 13 Jbeta primers that the PCR ran. Repertoires were generated with immunoSEQ multiplex PCR, while TCRdb's copy carries only in-frame clones and drops some. Of roughly 200,000 clones in the sample, 75% to 90% are singletons; the top ten hold over 0.95%. Germline CDR1 SGHAT, CDR2 FQNNGV. V lost 5 bases to trimming and J lost 2 bases; unmatched junction nucleotides: 5. This CDR3 has 14 amino acids. Comment on this clone: Antigen specificity is unknown.

The genes are TRBV11-2 and TRBJ2-5, with 7 bases aligning to TRBD1. The source material was PBMCs. The sequence came from a woman younger than 35 in good health and CMV-seronegative. CDR3 amino acids: CASSRGQLQETQYF. DNA for the CDR3: TGTGCCAGCAGCCGGGGACAGCTTCAAGAGACCCAGTACTTC.